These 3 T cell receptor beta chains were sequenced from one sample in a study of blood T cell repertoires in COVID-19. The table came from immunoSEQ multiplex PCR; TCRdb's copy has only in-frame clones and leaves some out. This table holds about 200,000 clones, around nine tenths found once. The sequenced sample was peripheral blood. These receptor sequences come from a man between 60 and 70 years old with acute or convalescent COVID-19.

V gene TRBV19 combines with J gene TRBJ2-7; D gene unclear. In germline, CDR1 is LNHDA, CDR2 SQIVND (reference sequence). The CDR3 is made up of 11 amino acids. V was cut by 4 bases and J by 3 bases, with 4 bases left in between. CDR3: CASSTFYEQYF. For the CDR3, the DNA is TGTGCCAGTAGTACTTTCTACGAGCAGTACTTC.

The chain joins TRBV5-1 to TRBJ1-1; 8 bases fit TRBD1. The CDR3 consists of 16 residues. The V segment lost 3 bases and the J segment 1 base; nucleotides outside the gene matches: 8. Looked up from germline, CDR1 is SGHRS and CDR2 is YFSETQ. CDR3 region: CASSSKTGTGNTEAFF. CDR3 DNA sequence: TGCGCCAGCAGCTCGAAGACCGGGACAGGGAACACTGAAGCTTTCTTT.

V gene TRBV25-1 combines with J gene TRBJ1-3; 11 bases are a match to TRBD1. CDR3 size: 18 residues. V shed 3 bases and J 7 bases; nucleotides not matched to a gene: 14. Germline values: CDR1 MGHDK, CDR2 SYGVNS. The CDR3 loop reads CASSDTMGGTGGRNTIYF. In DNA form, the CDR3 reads TGTGCCAGCAGTGACACGATGGGGGGGACAGGGGGTAGGAACACCATATATTTT. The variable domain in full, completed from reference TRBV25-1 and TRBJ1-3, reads EADIYQTPRYLVIGTGKKITLECSQTMGHDKMYWYQQDPGMELHLIHYSYGVNSTEKGDLSSESTVSRIRTEHFPLTLESARPSHTSQYLCASSDTMGGTGGRNTIYFGEGSWLTVV.